This T cell receptor beta chain was sequenced in a study of response to subunit inactivated influenza vaccine. Of note for this clonotype: Its cognate antigen is unknown.

TCRdb ran MiXCR on the RT-PCR reads and lists one entry per CDR3 protein. The sample yields 860,000 or so distinct CDR3 sequences, about 20% seen once. Per germline, CDR1 ENHRY and CDR2 SYGVKD. The length of the CDR3 is 16 residues. The junction had 10 bases not matched to a gene; V was cut back by 6 bases and J by 0 bases. Study conclusions and caveats: A suggestion made by the authors is that each seasonal influenza vaccination recruits few new T cells.

The gene calls are TRBV10-3 and TRBJ1-2; 7 bases align to TRBD1. The sample here was PBMCs from blood, taken around 5 days after vaccination. The TCR sequence derives from a man aged 50 to 59 who received an inactivated influenza vaccine. The CDR3 protein is CAIRRASGTANYGYTF. The CDR3 nucleotides are TGTGCCATCAGAAGAGCGTCCGGGACAGCTAACTATGGCTACACCTTC.